This note documents a single T cell receptor (beta chain) sequence. What it binds is not known. These data belong to a study of T cell responses to AZD1222 COVID-19 vaccine. Across the whole study: Second-dose intervals of approximately 4 or approximately 12 weeks were pooled.

Study-wide findings and caveats: Only six AZD1222 recipients tested seropositive at baseline. Females outnumbered males among donors, who were mostly white British; clonal diversity was possibly underestimated. A rise in Spike-specific TCR breadth and depth followed two AZD1222 doses.

V was clipped by 2 bases and J by 4 bases, with 5 bases between them. Per germline, CDR1 KGHSH and CDR2 LQKENI. The CDR3 is 13 amino acids. Using immunoSEQ multiplex PCR, the repertoire was profiled, and TCRdb retains in-frame clones only, with some absent. The data contain under 200,000 clones, roughly 90% of them seen just once; the ten biggest clones take up over 1.5%. The source material was peripheral blood, sampled on day 0 of AZD1222 vaccination. The source is an adult in good health. The V call is TRBV18, the J call TRBJ2-2; D is uncertain. The CDR3 DNA reads as TGTGCCAGCTCACCAGCAATCACCGGGGAGCTGTTTTTT. Translation gives CASSPAITGELFF. The variable domain in full, completed from reference TRBV18 and TRBJ2-2, reads NAGVMQNPRHLVRRRGQEARLRCSPMKGHSHVYWYRQLPEEGLKFMVYLQKENIIDESGMPKERFSAEFPKEGPSILRIQQVVRGDSAAYFCASSPAITGELFFGEGSRLTVL.